Sequencing of this TCR beta chain was carried out in a study of cytomegalovirus exposure and HLA in healthy donors. This CDR3 region has 12 residues. Germline CDR1 SGHRS, CDR2 YFSETQ. Trimming shortened V by 0 bases and J by 6 bases, and 5 bases separated the two germline ends. Here immunoSEQ multiplex PCR was the method, and the copy in TCRdb shows in-frame clones only, minus some. The sample has some 70,000 clones; 85% to 90% are singletons. The chain carries TRBV5-1 and TRBJ2-3, with a possible D match to TRBD2 (5 bases). Sequencing was carried out using PBMCs. This TCR was sampled from a young woman in good health and CMV-seronegative. Here the CDR3 reads CASSLGGDTQYF. The CDR3 region has the DNA TGCGCCAGCAGCTTGGGAGGGGATACGCAGTATTTT.